The next 27 T cell receptor beta chains were all read from a single sample in a study of T cell clonality in common variable immunodeficiency. Study-wide results and limits: Reportedly, TCR beta sequences from common variable immunodeficiency showed fewer deletions and N-nucleotide insertions.

Their antigen targets remain unknown. Some clones are missing from TCRdb's copy, which holds only in-frame ones; the method was immunoSEQ multiplex PCR. The data list under 40,000 clones, none observed once; 5% to 6.5% falls to the top ten. Source material: peripheral blood mononuclear cells. Receptors were obtained from a human donor with common variable immunodeficiency.

This clone turned up a few times. The observed sequence ends 3 residues before the CDR3 terminus, with the missing tail filled in from the germline J gene. The rearrangement links TRBV6-1 to TRBJ2-7; no clear D. Between the trimmed V and J ends, which lost 6 bases and 3 bases, there was a span of 9 bases. The CDR3 contains 12 residues. The germline gives CDR1 MNHNS, CDR2 SASEGT. Incomplete CDR3 DNA: TGTGCCAGCAGCGAACCAGGCTACGAG. Amino acids: CASSEPGYE. The entire CDR3 is CASSEPGYEQYF.

Concerning this clone: Read data end 3 residues before the CDR3 end; the end is taken from the germline J gene. This chain connects TRBV7-9 to TRBJ1-1; D unclear. Germline values: CDR1 SEHNR, CDR2 FQNEAQ (reference sequence). CDR3 length equals 13 residues. Trimming left V 5 bases short and J 3 bases short, with 10 bases between. CDR3 region: CASSLTRDTEAFF. The sequenced part of the CDR3 DNA is TGTGCCAGCAGCCTAACGCGGGACACTGAA.

This clone was counted only a few times. The read falls 3 residues short of the CDR3 end, and the missing part is taken from the germline J gene. The V call is TRBV10-1, the J call TRBJ2-7; 7 nucleotides line up with TRBD1. Germline CDR1 is WNHNN and CDR2 is SYGVQD (reference sequence). J gave up 5 bases and V 2 bases, and 15 bases lay outside the gene matches. This CDR3 region has 17 residues. The DNA read from the CDR3 is TGCGCCAGCAGTGAGGCAGACACAGGGGAGAACCCCCACGAG. This gives the protein CASSEADTGENPHE. In full, the CDR3 reads CASSEADTGENPHEQYF.

With respect to this clone: With the read ending 3 residues before the CDR3 end, the germline J gene is used to fill in that end. In the same sample, other DNA sequences code for this CDR3. The rearrangement uses TRBV18 and TRBJ1-1; 10 nucleotides match TRBD1. With 3 bases clipped from V and 1 base from J, the junction kept 2 bases outside the gene matches. Germline CDR1 KGHSH, CDR2 LQKENI. The CDR3 extends over 15 amino acids. CDR3 sequence: CASSPRQGANTEAFF. The CDR3 bases that were read are TGTGCCAGCTCACCTAGACAGGGGGCGAACACTGAA.

This clone was counted a few times. The CDR3 bases that were read are TGTGCCAGCAGCTTATGGACTAGCACAACCTACGAG. It encodes CASSLWTSTTYE. Given in full, the CDR3 is CASSLWTSTTYEQYF. V and J are TRBV11-2 and TRBJ2-7, with 8 bases identical to TRBD2. The read halts 3 residues ahead of the CDR3 end, with the missing end drawn from the germline J gene. The V gene end was trimmed by 2 bases and the J gene end by 2 bases; junction bases not matched to a gene: 5. Germline-derived CDR1 and CDR2 are SGHAT and FQNNGV. This CDR3 is built from 15 residues.

The sample holds a few counts of this clone. Read sequence stops 3 residues before the CDR3 end, and the germline J gene provides the missing end. This chain uses TRBV7-2 with TRBJ2-1; perhaps TRBD1 as D (5 bases). Trimming took 0 bases from V and 2 from J, leaving 11 bases between them. In germline, CDR1 is SGHTA, CDR2 FQGNSA. This CDR3 comprises 16 residues. The CDR3 loop is CASSLAAGIAYNEQFF. CDR3 DNA, as far as it was read: TGTGCCAGCAGCTTAGCGGCAGGGATCGCCTACAATGAG.

This clone has ten or more counts. The read terminates 3 residues ahead of where the CDR3 ends, so the germline J gene completes it. The V call is TRBV5-1, the J call TRBJ2-2, with TRBD1 matching over 8 bases. The junction had 11 bases not matched to a gene; V was cut back by 2 bases and J by 5 bases. Germline V CDR1 and CDR2: SGHRS, YFSETQ. The CDR3 contains 17 residues. CDR3 DNA, as far as it was read: TGCGCCAGCAGCTTCTTGGCGCCAGGGGGCGCGACCGGGGAG. Translating it yields CASSFLAPGGATGE. The whole CDR3 protein reads CASSFLAPGGATGELFF.

This clone was seen a few times. The sequenced fragment ends 3 residues before the CDR3 boundary, so the rest is inferred from the germline J gene. The chain combines TRBV2 with TRBJ1-5; TRBD1 aligns across 8 bases. CDR1 SNHLY and CDR2 FYNNEI come from the germline V gene. The CDR3 covers 16 residues. The J segment lost 2 bases and the V segment lost 2 bases, leaving 5 bases of the junction unmatched. Incomplete CDR3 DNA: TGTGCCAGCAGTGAAACCCAGGGGGCAGGCAATCAGCCC. This gives the protein CASSETQGAGNQP. The full CDR3 is CASSETQGAGNQPQHF.

Of note for this clone: Coverage ceases 3 residues before the CDR3 finishes, and the germline J gene fills in the end. This chain joins TRBV7-8 and TRBJ2-2; tentative D call: TRBD1 (6 bases). The V and J ends lost 5 bases and 6 bases respectively, with 10 bases between them. Germline V CDR1 and CDR2: SGHVS, FQNEAQ. This CDR3 contains 13 residues. The CDR3 is CASSADSAGELFF. Partial CDR3 DNA: TGTGCCAGCAGCGCGGACAGTGCCGGGGAG.

With regard to this clone: The missing CDR3 end, 3 residues past where the read stops, is filled in from the germline J gene. The rearrangement links TRBV7-2 to TRBJ2-7; 7 nucleotides align to TRBD2. After removal of 0 bases from V and 3 bases from J, the junction contained 5 bases not matched to a gene. Germline CDR1 and CDR2: SGHTA and FQGNSA. The CDR3 consists of 15 residues. The covered CDR3 bases are TGTGCCAGCAGCTTAGCGTGGGGGGGGAGCTACGAG. This codes for CASSLAWGGSYE. The CDR3 as a whole reads CASSLAWGGSYEQYF.

With respect to this clone: The read ends 3 residues shy of where the CDR3 ends; the end is completed using the germline J gene. The V and J genes are TRBV11-2 and TRBJ2-1; D might be TRBD1 (5 bases). V was pared by 4 bases and J by 8 bases, with 12 bases between. CDR1 is SGHAT, CDR2 FQNNGV, per germline. This CDR3 is built from 13 residues. The CDR3 region is CASSSVGRDEQFF. The sequenced part of the CDR3 DNA is TGTGCCAGCAGCTCGGTGGGCAGGGATGAG.

With regard to this clone: The CDR3 end lies 3 residues beyond the end of the read and is filled in from the germline J gene. The chain uses TRBV30 and TRBJ1-1; D is unresolved. The CDR3 runs to 13 residues. Trimming removed 2 bases at V and 4 bases at J, with 11 bases between. Germline lookup yields CDR1 GTSNPN and CDR2 SVGIG (reference sequence). This CDR3 is CAWSQETATEAFF. Partial CDR3 DNA: TGTGCCTGGAGTCAGGAGACGGCCACTGAA.

This clone was seen at least ten times. The read terminates 3 residues before the CDR3 end, so the remaining end is supplied by the germline J gene. This rearrangement joins TRBV30 to TRBJ2-6; TRBD1 might be the D (7 bases). Germline V CDR1 and CDR2: GTSNPN, SVGIG (reference sequence). V was cut by 0 bases and J by 2 bases, with 14 bases left in between. The CDR3 consists of 17 residues. The CDR3 reads CAWSVGGDRAGANVLTF. The DNA read from the CDR3 is TGTGCCTGGAGTGTGGGGGGCGACAGGGCTGGGGCCAACGTC.

This clone was observed many times. The missing CDR3 end, 3 residues past where the read stops, is filled in from the germline J gene. The rearrangement links TRBV18 to TRBJ2-5; D perhaps matches TRBD1 (5 bases). Germline loops: CDR1 KGHSH, CDR2 LQKENI. V lost 2 bases and J lost 1, with 8 bases in between. There are 14 residues in the CDR3. Partial CDR3 DNA: TGTGCCAGCTCACCATCAGGGATCCAAGAGACC. Amino acids: CASSPSGIQET. The whole CDR3 protein is CASSPSGIQETQYF. The full variable domain, with the rest looked up from reference TRBV18 and TRBJ2-5, is NAGVMQNPRHLVRRRGQEARLRCSPMKGHSHVYWYRQLPEEGLKFMVYLQKENIIDESGMPKERFSAEFPKEGPSILRIQQVVRGDSAAYFCASSPSGIQETQYFGPGTRLLVL.

Worth noting for this clone: The read is 3 residues too short to cover the CDR3 end, so that end is filled in from the germline J gene. This chain uses TRBV5-1 with TRBJ1-2, with TRBD1 identical over 7 bases. The CDR3 extends over 14 amino acids. CDR1 SGHRS and CDR2 YFSETQ come from the germline V gene. The ends lost 4 bases at V and 6 bases at J; junction bases unmatched: 9. The CDR3 is CASSLAIGTDGYTF. Incomplete CDR3 DNA: TGCGCCAGCAGCCTGGCGATAGGGACAGATGGC. Supplemented by reference TRBV5-1 and TRBJ1-2, the full variable domain reads KAGVTQTPRYLIKTRGQQVTLSCSPISGHRSVSWYQQTPGQGLQFLFEYFSETQRNKGNFPGRFSGRQFSNSRSEMNVSTLELGDSALYLCASSLAIGTDGYTFGSGTRLTVV.

This clone has a count of ten or more. The read gets to within 3 residues of the CDR3 end, and the germline J gene fills in the rest. V is TRBV29-1 and J is TRBJ1-2; D might be TRBD1 (5 bases). V dropped 3 bases and J dropped 4 bases, with 15 bases sitting between them. The germline V gene encodes CDR1 SQVTM and CDR2 ANQGSEA. The CDR3 contains 14 residues. The CDR3 spells CSVEIGGTSYGYTF. Incomplete CDR3 DNA: TGCAGCGTTGAGATCGGAGGGACTAGCTATGGC.

With respect to this clone: Read data end 3 residues before the CDR3 end; the end is taken from the germline J gene. The chain employs TRBV19 and TRBJ1-1; the D gene is possibly TRBD1 (5 bases). The length of the CDR3 is 13 residues. Germline lookup yields CDR1 LNHDA and CDR2 SQIVND (reference sequence). The CDR3 here is CASFANTLRQAFF. CDR3 bases read: TGTGCCAGCTTTGCTAACACCCTCCGACAG. Based on the CDR3 plus reference TRBV19 and TRBJ1-1, the full variable domain is DGGITQSPKYLFRKEGQNVTLSCEQNLNHDAMYWYRQDPGQGLRLIYYSQIVNDFQKGDIAEGYSVSREKKESFPLTVTSAQKNPTAFYLCASFANTLRQAFFGQGTRLTVV.

Concerning this clone itself: The CDR3 end lies 3 residues beyond the end of the read and is filled in from the germline J gene. The chain recombines TRBV2 with TRBJ1-2; D not resolved. Germline V lookup: CDR1 SNHLY, CDR2 FYNNEI. The CDR3 spans 13 residues. The CDR3 DNA, read in part, is TGTGCCAGCAGTGAAACTCGGTCCACCGGC. Translation gives CASSETRSTG. The whole CDR3 is CASSETRSTGYTF. Using reference TRBV2 and TRBJ1-2 for the parts outside the CDR3, the full variable domain is EPEVTQTPSHQVTQMGQEVILRCVPISNHLYFYWYRQILGQKVEFLVSFYNNEISEKSEIFDDQFSVERPDGSNFTLKIRSTKLEDSAMYFCASSETRSTGYTFGSGTRLTVV.

Regarding this clone: The read is 3 residues too short to cover the CDR3 end, so that end is filled in from the germline J gene. This sequence joins TRBV2 and TRBJ2-5; D is uncertain. Trimming removed 4 bases from V and 5 bases from J, with 8 bases in between. This CDR3 spans 12 amino acids. CDR1 and CDR2 (germline): SNHLY, FYNNEI. The DNA read from the CDR3 is TGTGCCAGCAGTGTATTGGGCGAGACC. Its protein product is CASSVLGET. The entire CDR3 is CASSVLGETQYF.

This clone was detected many times. The sequence runs out 3 residues before the end of the CDR3; the remainder is reconstructed from the germline J gene. This chain links TRBV20-1 with TRBJ1-2; D remains ambiguous. Germline V lookup: CDR1 DFQATT, CDR2 SNEGSKA (reference sequence). The CDR3 contains 12 residues. The sequenced part of the CDR3 DNA is TGCAGTGCTAGTTCAGGAGGCCAGGGC. Amino acids: CSASSGGQG. The full CDR3 protein is CSASSGGQGYTF.

With regard to this clone: Read coverage stops 3 residues before the CDR3 terminus; the germline J gene supplies the remainder. Other DNA sequences in the same sample also yield this CDR3. The rearrangement links TRBV7-9 to TRBJ1-5; 10 positions agree with TRBD1. From germline, CDR1 is SEHNR and CDR2 FQNEAQ (reference sequence). V was pared by 5 bases and J by 4 bases, with 5 bases of the junction left unmatched. This CDR3 has 15 residues. The CDR3 bases that were read are TGTGCCAGCAGCCCGGGGACAGGGGAAAATCAGCCC. It yields the protein CASSPGTGENQP. The whole CDR3 sequence is CASSPGTGENQPQHF.

This clone was observed a few times. The read comes to an end 3 residues before the CDR3 does, leaving the germline J gene to fill in the end. The chain is built from TRBV18 and TRBJ2-1; 9 nucleotides agree with TRBD1. The germline CDR1 and CDR2 sequences are KGHSH and LQKENI. The CDR3 spans 17 residues. V dropped 3 bases and J dropped 8; count of bases not matched to a gene: 14. Incomplete CDR3 DNA: TGTGCCAGCTCACCTCAGTTTTGGGACAGGGTATTTCATGAG. It encodes CASSPQFWDRVFHE. The entire CDR3 reads CASSPQFWDRVFHEQFF. The full variable domain, in which reference TRBV18 and TRBJ2-1 provide the parts outside the CDR3, is NAGVMQNPRHLVRRRGQEARLRCSPMKGHSHVYWYRQLPEEGLKFMVYLQKENIIDESGMPKERFSAEFPKEGPSILRIQQVVRGDSAAYFCASSPQFWDRVFHEQFFGPGTRLTVL.

This clone occurred many times. The CDR3 end is not reached by the read, which stops 3 residues before it; the germline J gene fills it in. The chain recombines TRBV7-2 with TRBJ1-2; 10 bases match TRBD1. V was pared by 7 bases and J by 7 bases, with 9 bases of the junction left unmatched. The CDR3 covers 14 residues. Germline V CDR1 and CDR2: SGHTA, FQGNSA. The CDR3 DNA, read in part, is TGTGCCAGCACCTATCCGGGACAGGGGTCTGGC. It encodes CASTYPGQGSG. The CDR3 in its entirety is CASTYPGQGSGYTF.

About this clone itself: The read finishes 3 residues shy of the CDR3 end, and the germline J gene is used to complete it. The rearrangement links TRBV18 to TRBJ1-1; TRBD1 matches at 7 bases. From germline, CDR1 is KGHSH and CDR2 LQKENI. V lost 6 bases to trimming and J lost 7 bases; unmatched junction nucleotides: 5. The CDR3 is 12 amino acids. CDR3 protein: CASSRDSLEAFF. The sequenced CDR3 bases are TGTGCCAGCTCGCGGGACAGCCTTGAA.

Details on this clone: The CDR3 goes on 3 residues after the read ends, and that part is filled in from the germline J gene. The J gene is TRBJ2-1, the V gene TRBV29-1, with 9 bases matching TRBD2. V dropped 6 bases and J dropped 6; count of bases not matched to a gene: 3. The CDR3 totals 12 residues. In germline, CDR1 is SQVTM, CDR2 ANQGSEA. CDR3 region: CSVPSGANEQFF. CDR3 DNA (partial): TGCAGCGTCCCTAGCGGGGCCAATGAG.

To note about this clone: With the read ending 3 residues before the CDR3 end, the germline J gene is used to fill in that end. The chain carries TRBV19 and TRBJ2-7; D may be TRBD2 (6 bases). The germline gives CDR1 LNHDA, CDR2 SQIVND (reference sequence). The CDR3 loop spans 13 amino acids. With 10 bases removed from V and 5 bases from J, the gap between germline ends came to 18 bases. CDR3 residues: CATGGRAFDEQYF. The CDR3 DNA, read in part, is TGTGCCACCGGGGGACGAGCGTTCGACGAG.

This clone was observed a handful of times. The CDR3 end falls 3 residues outside the read, so it is completed with the germline J gene. This rearrangement joins TRBV20-1 to TRBJ2-5, with D unresolved. Per the germline V gene, CDR1 is DFQATT and CDR2 is SNEGSKA (reference sequence). V shed 7 bases and J shed 0 bases, with 6 bases lying between them. The CDR3 spans 11 residues. The DNA read from the CDR3 is TGCAGTGTCCCGTACCAAGAGACC. Translation gives CSVPYQET. The entire CDR3 protein reads CSVPYQETQYF.